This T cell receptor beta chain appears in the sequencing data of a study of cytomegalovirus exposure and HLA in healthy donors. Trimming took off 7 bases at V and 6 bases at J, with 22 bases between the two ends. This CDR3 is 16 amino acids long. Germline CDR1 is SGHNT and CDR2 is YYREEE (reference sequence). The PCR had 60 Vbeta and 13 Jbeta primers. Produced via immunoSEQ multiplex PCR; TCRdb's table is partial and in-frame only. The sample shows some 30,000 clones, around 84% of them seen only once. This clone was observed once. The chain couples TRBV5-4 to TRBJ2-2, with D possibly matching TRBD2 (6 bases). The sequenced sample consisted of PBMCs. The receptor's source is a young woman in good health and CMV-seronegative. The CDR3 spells CASLLRSGAGPGELFF. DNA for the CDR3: TGTGCCAGCTTACTTAGATCGGGAGCGGGTCCCGGGGAGCTGTTTTTT. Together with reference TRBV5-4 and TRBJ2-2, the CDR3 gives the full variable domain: ETGVTQSPTHLIKTRGQQVTLRCSSQSGHNTVSWYQQALGQGPQFIFQYYREEENGRGNFPPRFSGLQFPNYSSELNVNALELDDSALYLCASLLRSGAGPGELFFGEGSRLTVL.